This T cell receptor (beta chain) was sequenced for a study of cytomegalovirus exposure and HLA in healthy donors. General study results and limits: It was reportedly the case that the classifier diagnosed cytomegalovirus status with high specificity and sensitivity.

Libraries were prepared by immunoSEQ multiplex PCR; TCRdb keeps only in-frame clonotypes and omits some of them. The repertoire consists of 70,000 or so clones, with over 90% occurring once and the leading ten covering 0.9% to 1.2%. A single count supports this clone. Its antigen is not identified. V was trimmed by 4 bases and J by 7 bases, leaving 11 bases between them. This CDR3 has 12 residues. The germline gives CDR1 MDHEN, CDR2 SYDVKM. The chain is built from TRBV28 and TRBJ2-7, with a weak D call TRBD2 (6 bases). Input material: PBMCs. This clonotype was obtained from a woman aged 18-30 years in good health and CMV-seronegative. CDR3 nucleotides: TGTGCCAGCAGTTCGGGACTCCTAGAGCAGTACTTC. Translated: CASSSGLLEQYF.